The rows below give T cell receptor beta chains drawn from one sample of a study of human T cells and chemical hapten exposure. TCRdb fed the RACE reads into MiXCR, producing one record per CDR3 protein. The sample yields 95,000 or so distinct CDR3 sequences, roughly 11% seen once. This specimen was whole blood, taken in connection with sensitization to the hapten diphenylcyclopropenone (DPC). Every receptor here comes from a woman in her 40s with alopecia areata. Some clones in this sample may be carry-over from other donors' samples. The CDR3 runs from the conserved cysteine through the conserved F or W. D genes are given only for firm matches. Clone size is not always given. Where it is, it says once, few, many or a class for expanded clones.

V,length,D,J,size,DNA,CDR3
TRBV28,15,NA,TRBJ2-1,many,TGTGCCAGCAGCCCGGTGGGGGGCGGGCACAATGAGCAGTTCTTC,CASSPVGGGHNEQFF
TRBV20-1,16,TRBD2,TRBJ2-7,NA,TGCAGTGCTAGACCCGAGGGAACTAGCGGAACCTACGAGCAGTACTTC,CSARPEGTSGTYEQYF
TRBV7-9,12,NA,TRBJ1-2,many,TGTGCCAGCAGTACCGACAGCTATGGCTACACCTTC,CASSTDSYGYTF
TRBV19,18,NA,TRBJ1-5,few,TGTGCCAGTAGTATACCCCTTTCGTCGCGGCGGGGCAATCAGCCCCAGCATTTT,CASSIPLSSRRGNQPQHF
TRBV14,15,NA,TRBJ2-4,many,TGTGCCAGCAGCCGCGCCGGGGCCAGAAAAAACATTCAGTACTTC,CASSRAGARKNIQYF
TRBV19,15,NA,TRBJ1-3,few,TGTGCCAGTAGTATGGGGGATTTCTCTGGAAACACCATATATTTT,CASSMGDFSGNTIYF
TRBV20-1,12,NA,TRBJ2-1,NA,TGCAGTGCTCCCGGGGCTTACAATGAGCAGTTCTTC,CSAPGAYNEQFF
TRBV3-1,14,TRBD2,TRBJ2-5,few,TGTGCCAGCAGCCGGACTAGCGGAATAGAGACCCAGTACTTC,CASSRTSGIETQYF
TRBV19,14,NA,TRBJ2-1,NA,TGTGCCAGTAGTATTCGGGGCCTGGGTGCCGAGCAGTTCTTC,CASSIRGLGAEQFF
TRBV7-9,15,TRBD1,TRBJ2-5,many,TGTGCCAGCAGCTTGGACAGGGGGCTCCCGGAGACCCAGTACTTC,CASSLDRGLPETQYF
TRBV18,13,NA,TRBJ2-3,few,TGTGCCAGCTCAGCCAGGGGAACAGATACGCAGTATTTT,CASSARGTDTQYF
TRBV27,15,NA,TRBJ2-2,few,TGTGCCAGCAGTTTATCGACCTCGAACACCGGGGAGCTGTTTTTT,CASSLSTSNTGELFF
TRBV6-5,15,NA,TRBJ2-3,NA,TGTGCCAGCAGTCGAGTCTGGAGGCTCGAAGATACGCAGTATTTT,CASSRVWRLEDTQYF
TRBV3-1,12,NA,TRBJ2-7,few,TGTGCCAGCACCTCTTCCAGGAACGAGCAGTACTTC,CASTSSRNEQYF
TRBV5-5,16,TRBD2,TRBJ2-1,many,TGTGCCAGCAGCTTGGAGCCAGCGGGGGGCTACAATGAGCAGTTCTTC,CASSLEPAGGYNEQFF
TRBV9,14,NA,TRBJ1-1,few,TGTGCCAGCAGCGTAGATGAAGGGCTCTCTGAAGCTTTCTTT,CASSVDEGLSEAFF
TRBV10-2,15,NA,TRBJ1-1,many,TGCGCCAGCAGGGAAGGACGGACGGGGGACACTGAAGCTTTCTTT,CASREGRTGDTEAFF
TRBV28,15,NA,TRBJ2-1,many,TGTGCCAGCAGTTTTAGACAGACCCAGGGTGGCGAGCAGTTCTTC,CASSFRQTQGGEQFF
TRBV5-4,16,TRBD2,TRBJ2-1,many,TGTGCCAGCAGCTTGGCCGGGGCGGGGACTAACAATGAGCAGTTCTTC,CASSLAGAGTNNEQFF
TRBV29-1,14,TRBD1,TRBJ1-1,many,TGCAGCGTTGTGTTCGGGACAGGGAACACTGAAGCTTTCTTT,CSVVFGTGNTEAFF
TRBV3-1,16,NA,TRBJ2-4,NA,TGTGCCAGCAGCCAAGATTCGGGATTAGCCAAAAACATTCAGTACTTC,CASSQDSGLAKNIQYF
TRBV20-1,13,NA,TRBJ2-5,few,TGCAGTGCTCCGGAGTTGGGCCGGGAGACCCAGTACTTC,CSAPELGRETQYF
TRBV5-1,14,NA,TRBJ2-7,many,TGCGCCAGCAGCTCGGGAGTTTTGCCCTACGAGCAGTACTTC,CASSSGVLPYEQYF
TRBV10-1,13,NA,TRBJ1-1,NA,TGCGCCAGCAGTGACCAGGTGAACACTGAAGCTTTCTTT,CASSDQVNTEAFF
TRBV4-3,15,NA,TRBJ1-2,NA,TGCGCCAGCAGCCAAGAGGCGGGCAGCGTCTCTGGCTACACCTTC,CASSQEAGSVSGYTF
TRBV6-2/TRBV6-3,15,NA,TRBJ2-7,many,TGTGCCAGCAGTTCCCCAGGGGATTCCACCTACGAGCAGTACTTC,CASSSPGDSTYEQYF
TRBV19,16,TRBD1,TRBJ2-7,few,TGTGCCAGTAGTATAACAGTCGGGACAGGAGCCTACGAGCAGTACTTC,CASSITVGTGAYEQYF
TRBV5-5,20,TRBD1,TRBJ1-6,many,TGTGCCAGCAGCCGTCCCGGGACAGGGGGACCAAGCTCCTATAATTCACCCCTCCACTTT,CASSRPGTGGPSSYNSPLHF
TRBV12-3/TRBV12-4,14,NA,TRBJ1-1,many,TGTGCCAGCAGGTCGGCGTCCATGAACACTGAAGCTTTCTTT,CASRSASMNTEAFF
TRBV30,14,NA,TRBJ2-7,many,TGTGCCTGGACGACACAGGTCCGCAGCTACGAGCAGTACTTC,CAWTTQVRSYEQYF
TRBV6-5,15,NA,TRBJ2-2,many,TGTGCCAGCACGGGCAGCACCCGATTCATCGGGGAGCTGTTTTTT,CASTGSTRFIGELFF
TRBV30,13,NA,TRBJ2-5,NA,TGTGCCTGGAGTATACAGGACCAAGAGACCCAGTACTTC,CAWSIQDQETQYF
TRBV6-2/TRBV6-3,16,TRBD2,TRBJ2-4,many,TGTGCCAGCAGTGGCCGGACTAGCGGGGGCTTAAACATTCAGTACTTC,CASSGRTSGGLNIQYF
TRBV29-1,14,NA,TRBJ1-1,many,TGCAGCGTGGAAAGACAGTTGTTGAGGACTGAAGCTTTCTTT,CSVERQLLRTEAFF
TRBV12-3/TRBV12-4,17,NA,TRBJ2-6,NA,TGTGCCAGCAGCACACAGGGTATAGGAATCGGGGCCAACGTCCTGACTTTC,CASSTQGIGIGANVLTF
TRBV11-2,16,TRBD2,TRBJ2-1,NA,TGTGCCAGCAGCTTAGATCTTGGACTAGAGTCGAATGAGCAGTTCTTC,CASSLDLGLESNEQFF